The source of this T cell receptor (beta chain) is a study of T cells in Graves' hyperthyroidism and ophthalmopathy. The study's findings and limits: A model built on 13 V-J features separated ophthalmopathy from stable hyperthyroidism.

Diagnosis rested on symptoms, serum thyroxine and TRAb, thyroid ultrasound, and orbital computed tomography. Researchers amplified the TCR beta CDR3 regions from RNA transcripts. TCR CDR3 underwent first-round RT-PCR with the HTBI primer set. A single record per CDR3 protein comes from TCRdb applying MiXCR to the multiplex PCR reads. The table has about 700,000 distinct CDR3 sequences, over 40% seen once. Worth noting for this clonotype: The antigen is unknown.

The germline V gene has CDR1 SNHLY and CDR2 FYNNEI. The CDR3 is 14 residues long. V was cut by 6 bases and J by 8 bases, with 16 bases left in between. What was sequenced was peripheral blood or thyroid tissue (not recorded which). This TCR was recovered from an adult man with Graves' disease, either hyperthyroidism or ophthalmopathy (not recorded which). The chain employs TRBV2 and TRBJ2-2; D call uncertain. CDR3 DNA sequence: TGTGCCAGCAGCTTAGGCGAGGAGAGAGGGGAGCTGTTTTTT. This encodes CASSLGEERGELFF.